Listed here are 32 T cell receptor beta chains from one sample, sequenced in a study of blood T cell repertoires in COVID-19. TCRdb's table, derived via immunoSEQ multiplex PCR, lists solely in-frame clones and lacks some. The repertoire has roughly 100,000 clones, more than 75% of them found once; the top ten carry 3%. Sequencing input: peripheral blood. Source of these receptors: a man in his forties or fifties with active or convalescent COVID-19.

V gene TRBV25-1 combines with J gene TRBJ1-3, with TRBD1 matching 7 bases. With 6 bases clipped from V and 5 bases from J, the junction kept 13 bases outside the gene matches. CDR1 is MGHDK and CDR2 is SYGVNS in the germline V gene. The CDR3 covers 16 residues. The CDR3 nucleotides read TGTGCCAGCAGGGGGCAAACAGGGGATTCCAGAAACACCATATATTTT. Amino acids: CASRGQTGDSRNTIYF.

This chain links TRBV13 with TRBJ2-2; 9 positions match TRBD1. V lost 1 base to trimming and J lost 2 bases; unmatched junction nucleotides: 5. Germline assignment: CDR1 PRHDT and CDR2 FYEKMQ (reference sequence). The length of the CDR3 is 17 residues. Here the CDR3 DNA reads TGTGCCAGCAGCTTAGAACGGGACAGGGTAAACACCGGGGAGCTGTTTTTT. Amino acids: CASSLERDRVNTGELFF.

The V gene is TRBV11-2, the J gene TRBJ1-1; D may be TRBD1 (5 bases). Germline CDR1 reads SGHAT; CDR2 reads FQNNGV. V shed 7 bases and J shed 7 bases, with 13 bases lying between them. The CDR3 is made up of 12 amino acids. CDR3 protein: CASTSGYIEAFF. CDR3 bases: TGTGCCAGCACCTCAGGGTATATTGAAGCTTTCTTT.

The chain is built from TRBV10-3 and TRBJ1-2; TRBD1 aligns across 10 bases. CDR1 is ENHRY, CDR2 SYGVKD, per germline. The CDR3 runs to 14 residues. V lost 7 bases, J lost 4 bases, and 6 bases stayed unmatched. CDR3 sequence reads: CAIKGTGVGYGYTF. CDR3 sequence (DNA): TGTGCCATCAAAGGGACAGGGGTAGGCTATGGCTACACCTTC.

The J gene is TRBJ1-5, the V gene TRBV6-2 or TRBV6-3; 7 bases line up with TRBD1. Germline CDR1 and CDR2: MNHEY and SVGEGT. The CDR3 is made up of 15 amino acids. V was clipped by 4 bases and J by 0 bases; unmatched bases: 3. The CDR3 loop is CASSSGTDSNQPQHF. In DNA, the CDR3 is TGTGCCAGCAGTTCTGGGACAGATAGCAATCAGCCCCAGCATTTT.

The gene calls are TRBV6-4 and TRBJ2-2; 8 nucleotides align to TRBD1. The CDR3 is 15 residues long. Trimming cost V 5 bases and J 5 bases; bases outside gene matches: 7. Germline CDR1 and CDR2: MRHNA and SNTAGT. CDR3 protein: CASSPGTGWTGELFF. For the CDR3, the DNA is TGTGCCAGCAGTCCCGGGACAGGTTGGACCGGGGAGCTGTTTTTT.

V is TRBV19 and J is TRBJ2-1, with D tentatively TRBD2 (6 bases). This CDR3 has 12 amino acids. CDR1 is LNHDA, CDR2 SQIVND, per germline (reference sequence). The ends were cut back, 5 bases at V and 5 bases at J, with 7 bases in the middle. CDR3 residues: CASSGGHNEQFF. Written as DNA, the CDR3 is TGTGCCAGTAGTGGAGGGCACAATGAGCAGTTCTTC.

This clone was recorded once. J is TRBJ2-7 and V is TRBV6-2 or TRBV6-3; a weak D match, TRBD2 (7 bases). V lost 5 bases to trimming and J lost 5 bases, with 16 bases between them. This CDR3 is 14 amino acids long. Germline V lookup: CDR1 MNHEY, CDR2 SVGEGT. The CDR3 nucleotides read TGTGCCAGCAGTCTCTGGGGGGGGGCCGACGAGCAGTACTTC. Translation gives CASSLWGGADEQYF.

This clone has more than one count but fewer than ten. The chain employs TRBV5-1 and TRBJ2-3, with 7 bases aligning to TRBD1. The CDR3 has 15 residues. The V gene's germline CDR1 is SGHRS and CDR2 YFSETQ. The junction had 4 bases not matched to a gene; V was cut back by 2 bases and J by 1 base. Here the CDR3 DNA reads TGCGCCAGCAGCTTCGACGGGACAGGCACAGATACGCAGTATTTT. It is translated as CASSFDGTGTDTQYF.

The chain carries TRBV3-1 (or the pseudogene TRBV3-2) and TRBJ2-7, with 7 bases matching TRBD1. The ends lost 4 bases at V and 3 bases at J; junction bases unmatched: 6. The CDR3 loop spans 14 amino acids. The germline CDR1 and CDR2 sequences are LGHDT and YNNKEL (reference sequence). In DNA, the CDR3 is TGTGCCAGCAGCCTAGGGACAGCGAACTACGAGCAGTACGTC. It codes for CASSLGTANYEQYV.

This rearrangement joins TRBV7-2 to TRBJ2-7; a weak D match, TRBD2 (5 bases). V was clipped by 5 bases and J by 7 bases, with 15 bases between them. CDR1 is SGHTA and CDR2 is FQGNSA in the germline V gene. The CDR3 spans 13 residues. The CDR3: CASSPGVAREQYF. CDR3 DNA: TGTGCCAGCAGCCCCGGGGTAGCGCGGGAGCAGTACTTC.

V gene TRBV6-2 or TRBV6-3 combines with J gene TRBJ2-1; the match to TRBD2 covers 12 bases. The V segment lost 4 bases and the J segment 4 bases; nucleotides outside the gene matches: 5. The CDR3 extends over 16 amino acids. Germline V lookup: CDR1 MNHEY, CDR2 SVGEGT. In DNA form, the CDR3 reads TGTGCCAGCAGTTTACTAGCGGGGGGTACGTACAATGAGCAGTTCTTC. Its protein product is CASSLLAGGTYNEQFF.

The chain combines TRBV7-2 with TRBJ1-1; D perhaps matches TRBD1 (6 bases). The germline CDR1 and CDR2 sequences are SGHTA and FQGNSA. The ends were cut back, 5 bases at V and 2 bases at J, with 15 bases in the middle. There are 15 residues in the CDR3. The CDR3 DNA follows: TGTGCCAGCAGCCCTTTACAGGGATCTAACACTGAAGCTTTCTTT. This encodes CASSPLQGSNTEAFF.

This rearrangement joins TRBV12-5 to TRBJ2-3; TRBD1 matches at 8 bases. Germline V gives CDR1 LGHNT, CDR2 FRNRAP. Trimming took 6 bases from V and 4 from J; bases not matched to a gene: 9. The CDR3 sequence is 15 residues long. The CDR3: CASGLYPGGADTQYF. CDR3 coding DNA: TGTGCTAGTGGCCTGTATCCAGGGGGCGCAGATACGCAGTATTTT.

This sequence joins TRBV29-1 and TRBJ2-1; TRBD2 matches 8 bases. Trimming at V came to 1 base and at J to 2 bases, leaving 1 base not matched to a gene. CDR1 is SQVTM and CDR2 is ANQGSEA in the germline V gene. The CDR3 has 14 residues. The CDR3 DNA reads as TGCAGCGTTGAAGGCGGGAGGACCTACAATGAGCAGTTCTTC. Translating gives CSVEGGRTYNEQFF.

This sequence joins TRBV19 and TRBJ1-1; D remains unclear. Germline values: CDR1 LNHDA, CDR2 SQIVND (reference sequence). Trimming left V 6 bases short and J 1 base short, with 12 bases between. The CDR3 consists of 14 residues. The CDR3 nucleotides read TGTGCCAGTAGGATCCCACAACCGAACACTGAAGCTTTCTTT. This translates into CASRIPQPNTEAFF.

This clone has more than one count but fewer than ten. This rearrangement joins TRBV23-1 to TRBJ2-2; a weak D match, TRBD2 (6 bases). TRBV23-1 belongs to the ORF category, with a function that is uncertain. This CDR3 region has 16 residues. The V and J ends lost 3 bases and 3 bases respectively, with 14 bases between them. CDR3 sequence (DNA): TGCGCCAGCAGTCACCACCCGGGGGTTGACACCGGGGAGCTGTTTTTT. This gives the protein CASSHHPGVDTGELFF.

This chain links TRBV5-4 with TRBJ2-7; 8 nucleotides align to TRBD2. Germline CDR1 is SGHNT and CDR2 is YYREEE (reference sequence). J lost 4 bases, V lost 2 bases, and 8 bases had no gene match. This CDR3 spans 15 amino acids. CDR3 in DNA: TGTGCCAGCAGCTTTCCCAGCGGGGGCCGGTACGAGCAGTACTTC. Protein sequence: CASSFPSGGRYEQYF.

There are a few counts of this clone. The chain has TRBV4-3 and TRBJ2-3; 9 positions agree with TRBD1. V lost 4 bases to trimming and J lost 4 bases; unmatched junction nucleotides: 6. This CDR3 is built from 15 residues. The germline V gene has CDR1 LGHNA and CDR2 YSLEER. This CDR3 is CASSLGTGSADTQYF. The CDR3 DNA follows: TGCGCCAGCAGCCTCGGGACAGGGAGCGCAGATACGCAGTATTTT.

This chain links TRBV28 with TRBJ2-1, with a tentative D call TRBD2 (5 bases). The CDR3 is 14 amino acids. The germline gives CDR1 MDHEN, CDR2 SYDVKM. Trimming took 7 bases from V and 5 from J, leaving 15 bases between them. This CDR3 reads CASMRAGPNNEQFF. DNA for the CDR3: TGTGCCAGCATGAGGGCAGGACCTAACAATGAGCAGTTCTTC. Using reference TRBV28 and TRBJ2-1 for the parts outside the CDR3, the full variable domain is DVKVTQSSRYLVKRTGEKVFLECVQDMDHENMFWYRQDPGLGLRLIYFSYDVKMKEKGDIPEGYSVSREKKERFSLILESASTNQTSMYLCASMRAGPNNEQFFGPGTRLTVL.

This clone was seen just once. This chain uses TRBV6-5 with TRBJ2-3; 12 nucleotides line up with TRBD2. Germline CDR1 is MNHEY and CDR2 is SVGAGI. Trimming cost V 4 bases and J 4 bases; bases outside gene matches: 6. The CDR3 runs to 16 residues. CDR3 bases: TGTGCCAGCAGTTCCCTAGCGGGGGGGCTGTCAGATACGCAGTATTTT. This encodes CASSSLAGGLSDTQYF.

This chain uses TRBV21-1 with TRBJ2-5; the table's D call, TRBD2, has no DNA check behind it. TRBV21-1 is listed as a pseudogene. The CDR3 loop spans 15 amino acids. The CDR3 DNA reads as TGTGCCAGCAGCAAAGCTCGGGGGGGCCCGGAGACCCAGTACTTC. Translated: CASSKARGGPETQYF.

The rearrangement uses TRBV30 and TRBJ2-5; TRBD1 aligns across 7 bases. Germline V gives CDR1 GTSNPN, CDR2 SVGIG (reference sequence). Trimming removed 0 bases from V and 5 bases from J; junction bases left unmatched: 12. The CDR3 has 16 amino acids. CDR3 sequence (DNA): TGTGCCTGGAGTGTCGGGATCCGACAGGGACATGAGACCCAGTACTTC. Its translation is CAWSVGIRQGHETQYF.

The chain combines TRBV14 with TRBJ1-3; D is perhaps TRBD1 (6 bases). The CDR3 extends over 18 amino acids. V lost 0 bases and J lost 4, with 19 bases in between. Looked up from germline, CDR1 is SGHDN and CDR2 is FVKESK. The CDR3 nucleotides read TGTGCCAGCAGCCAAGATCGTGGACAGTTTTTTTCCGGAAACACCATATATTTT. Translating gives CASSQDRGQFFSGNTIYF.

The rearrangement joins TRBV6-5 to TRBJ1-4; a possible D gene is TRBD1 (5 bases). CDR1 is MNHEY, CDR2 SVGAGI, per germline. The ends were cut back, 6 bases at V and 0 bases at J, with 11 bases in the middle. The CDR3 has 15 residues. The chain's CDR3 is CASRDTGATNEKLFF. The CDR3 DNA sequence: TGTGCCAGCAGGGATACAGGTGCAACTAATGAAAAACTGTTTTTT.

V is TRBV3-1 (or the pseudogene TRBV3-2) and J is TRBJ1-6; 9 nucleotides match TRBD1. Looked up from germline, CDR1 is LGHDT and CDR2 is YNNKEL (reference sequence). The CDR3 totals 17 residues. Losses at the gene ends were 0 bases for V and 6 bases for J; bases not matched to a gene: 6. The CDR3 DNA follows: TGTGCCAGCAGCCAAGAATCGGGGACAGGGCGTAATTCACCCCTCCACTTT. This encodes CASSQESGTGRNSPLHF.

This clone occurred a few times. The chain uses TRBV28 and TRBJ2-7, with TRBD1 matching over 8 bases. CDR3 length equals 12 residues. V was pared by 8 bases and J by 5 bases, with 5 bases of the junction left unmatched. Germline V gene data show CDR1 as MDHEN and CDR2 as SYDVKM. The CDR3 DNA is TGTGCCAGCGGACAGGGTAGCGACGAGCAGTACTTC. Its protein product is CASGQGSDEQYF.

This rearrangement joins TRBV10-3 to TRBJ2-7; 8 bases are shared with TRBD1. Germline V gene sequence: CDR1 ENHRY, CDR2 SYGVKD. Trimming took 4 bases from V and 1 from J; bases not matched to a gene: 6. There are 15 residues in the CDR3. The DNA for the CDR3 is TGTGCCATCAGTGCTCGAGGACAGGGATCCTACGAGCAGTACTTC. As protein: CAISARGQGSYEQYF.

The gene calls are TRBV4-1 and TRBJ1-4; TRBD1 matches at 7 bases. CDR3 length: 14 amino acids. V lost 6 bases to trimming and J lost 5 bases; unmatched junction nucleotides: 6. Per germline, CDR1 MGHRA and CDR2 YSYEKL. This CDR3 reads CASRPTGPNEKLFF. DNA for the CDR3: TGCGCCAGCAGACCGACAGGGCCCAATGAAAAACTGTTTTTT.

The J gene is TRBJ2-7, the V gene TRBV6-5, with TRBD1 matching 7 bases. The CDR3 runs to 15 residues. The trim removed 5 bases at V and 2 bases at J, leaving 9 bases unmatched. CDR1 is MNHEY, CDR2 SVGAGI, per germline. In DNA form, the CDR3 reads TGTGCCAGCAGTCCTGCCGGGACAGTTGCCTACGAGCAGTACGTC. Amino acid sequence: CASSPAGTVAYEQYV.

With regard to this clone: An end of the junction does not agree with germline; a read error may underlie this. This chain uses TRBV18 with TRBJ1-1; 10 nucleotides match TRBD1. Germline V gives CDR1 KGHSH, CDR2 LQKENI. The CDR3 extends over 16 amino acids. CDR3 sequence: CASSPRQGAMNTEAFF. CDR3 sequence (DNA): TGTGCCAGCTCCCCACGACAGGGGGCCATGAACACTGAAGCTTTCTTT.

To note about this clone: Other DNA sequences within the sample encode an identical CDR3. The chain is built from TRBV29-1 and TRBJ1-1, with D tentatively TRBD1 (6 bases). The CDR3 extends over 12 amino acids. The V gene's germline CDR1 is SQVTM and CDR2 ANQGSEA. Trimming pared 4 bases from V and 1 base from J, leaving 7 bases between. CDR3 nucleotides: TGCAGCGTTGGGACAGCGAACACTGAAGCTTTCTTT. Residues: CSVGTANTEAFF.